This TCR beta chain derives from a study of T cell repertoires in cytomegalovirus infection. Study as a whole: Indicated by public TCR beta signatures were CMV infection and matching HLA type.

Via MiXCR, TCRdb re-called the reads, giving one row per CDR3 protein. The data show approximately 700,000 distinct CDR3 sequences, roughly 36% seen once. Study conclusions and caveats: Cumulative frequency of public TCR beta families picked out carriers of CMV plus the relevant HLA.

V shed 8 bases, J shed 2 bases, and the junction held 4 bases outside the gene matches. CDR1 is LNHNV, CDR2 YYDKDF, per germline (reference sequence). CDR3 length: 14 residues. In the case of this clonotype: What it binds is not known.

The receptor was derived from a human donor in good health (CMV status not recorded). Some clones in this sample may be carry-over from other donors' samples. Material: PBMCs. V usage is TRBV15 and J usage is TRBJ2-2; TRBD1 agrees at 8 bases. The DNA of the CDR3 is TGTGCCACCCGTCCAGGGGGCAACACCGGGGAGCTGTTTTTT. Translation: CATRPGGNTGELFF.